The present T cell receptor (beta chain) was sequenced within a study of Graves' ophthalmopathy and Graves' hyperthyroidism. Overall study: There was a collection of peripheral blood at initial diagnosis, before any treatment.

The germline V and J ends were trimmed by 3 bases and 4 bases, with 10 bases remaining between them. The CDR3 spans 14 residues. In germline, CDR1 is SGHVS, CDR2 FNYEAQ. The study, taken as a whole, reports: In blood appeared most of the expanded thyroid clonotypes whose frequency exceeded 0.001.

This clonotype was counted many times. Its matching antigen is unknown. Ophthalmopathy donors' eye disease showed moderate-to-severe activity, CAS of at least 3, NOSPECS of at least 4 and duration under 3 months. PBMCs were density-gradient isolated from approximately 10 ml fresh blood. The study amplified TCR beta CDR3 regions using RNA transcripts. Amplification began with first-round RT-PCR using HTBI primers, then second-round multiplex PCR was performed. TCRdb ran MiXCR on the multiplex PCR reads and lists one entry per CDR3 protein. This table holds 600,000 to 950,000 distinct CDR3 sequences, 35% to 50% found once.

The J gene is TRBJ1-3, the V gene TRBV7-6, with D maybe TRBD1 (6 bases). The sequenced sample consisted of peripheral blood. The source is an adult man with Graves' ophthalmopathy. This CDR3 reads CASSLDSRGNTIYF. For the CDR3, the DNA is TGTGCCAGCAGCTTGGACAGTAGAGGAAACACCATATATTTT.